The clone carrying this T cell receptor beta chain was seen more than once but under ten times. What it binds is not known. These data belong to a study of post-analysis software for immune sequencing data. Study-level information: Some patients lacked subtype; others had relapsing-remitting, secondary progressive or progressive-relapsing disease. General study points: TRBV5-6, TRBV5-1 and TRBV20-1 were among 4 or 5 TRBV segments more frequent in patients than controls. Pronounced co-clustering by F measure was evident among identically batched samples. Normalized Chao1 diversity was significantly lower in multiple sclerosis patients than in controls.

The TCR beta cDNA libraries carried unique molecular identifiers. TCRdb recomputed calls from the PCR reads with MiXCR, one row per CDR3 protein. Among around 710,000 distinct CDR3 sequences listed, about 43% were seen once. The V end was cut by 6 bases, the J end by 6 bases, with 14 bases between. The CDR3 is 12 residues long. In germline, CDR1 is SQVTM, CDR2 ANQGSEA. The sequenced material came from blood. The V and J genes are TRBV29-1 and TRBJ1-2; no clear D gene. This receptor was identified in a girl aged 5-17 years with multiple sclerosis. This CDR3 reads CSVTDGRHGYTF. For the CDR3, the DNA is TGCAGCGTGACCGATGGTCGGCATGGCTACACCTTC.